This T cell receptor (beta chain) stems from a study of blood T cell repertoires in COVID-19. Study background: Samples taken during acute and convalescent COVID-19 were collected in the United States, Italy and Spain. PBMCs, B-cell-depleted T cells, or T cells were the source of the cDNA or gDNA that made up the material.

Authors' analysis steps: Reference gene primer amplification in the assay estimated nucleated cell counts. Sequenced by immunoSEQ multiplex PCR; TCRdb stores in-frame clones only, minus some. V and J calls and clone size are as listed in that table; D and trimming were resolved from the DNA. This sample has 250,000 or so clones, with roughly 81% found just once. The CDR3 is 13 residues long. Per germline, CDR1 LNHDA and CDR2 SQIVND (reference sequence). The V end lost 2 bases, the J end lost 2 bases, and 7 bases lay between the germline ends. The chain has TRBV19 and TRBJ2-7; D possibly corresponds to TRBD2 (5 bases). The clonotype originates from a man in his forties or fifties with acute or convalescent COVID-19. Sequencing was performed on peripheral blood. The CDR3 DNA reads as TGTGCCAGTAGTATATCGGGGACCTACGAGCAGTACTTC. Translated: CASSISGTYEQYF.